This T cell receptor beta chain stems from a study of blood T cell repertoires in COVID-19. Study-wide context: Sample material is recorded as cDNA or gDNA derived from T cells, B-cell-depleted T cells, or PBMCs.

Original methodology: Estimation of nucleated cell counts was performed using reference gene primer amplification. The repertoire was sequenced with immunoSEQ multiplex PCR; TCRdb's copy has only in-frame clones and lacks some. That table gives V, J and clone size, and the DNA gave D and trimming. The data contain about 40,000 clones, about 86% of them singletons. The germline V gene encodes CDR1 SNHLY and CDR2 FYNNEI. This CDR3 is 14 amino acids long. V was pared by 2 bases and J by 6 bases, with 3 bases of the junction left unmatched. The receptor's source is a man between 45 and 60 years old in a cohort sampled during active COVID-19. The rearrangement links TRBV2 to TRBJ2-3; TRBD1 matches at 9 bases. Sequenced input: peripheral blood. The CDR3 coding sequence is TGTGCCAGCAGTGAATGGACAGGGGATGATACGCAGTATTTT. The encoded protein is CASSEWTGDDTQYF.